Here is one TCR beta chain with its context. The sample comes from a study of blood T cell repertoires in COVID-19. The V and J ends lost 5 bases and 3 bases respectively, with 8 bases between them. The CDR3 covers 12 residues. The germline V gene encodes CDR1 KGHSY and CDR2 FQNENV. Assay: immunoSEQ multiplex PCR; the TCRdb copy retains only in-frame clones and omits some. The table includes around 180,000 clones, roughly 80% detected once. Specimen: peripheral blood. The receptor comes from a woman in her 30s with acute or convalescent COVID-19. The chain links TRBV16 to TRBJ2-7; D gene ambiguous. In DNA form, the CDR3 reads TGTGCCAGCAGCTCCACGGTCTACGAGCAGTACTTC. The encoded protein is CASSSTVYEQYF.